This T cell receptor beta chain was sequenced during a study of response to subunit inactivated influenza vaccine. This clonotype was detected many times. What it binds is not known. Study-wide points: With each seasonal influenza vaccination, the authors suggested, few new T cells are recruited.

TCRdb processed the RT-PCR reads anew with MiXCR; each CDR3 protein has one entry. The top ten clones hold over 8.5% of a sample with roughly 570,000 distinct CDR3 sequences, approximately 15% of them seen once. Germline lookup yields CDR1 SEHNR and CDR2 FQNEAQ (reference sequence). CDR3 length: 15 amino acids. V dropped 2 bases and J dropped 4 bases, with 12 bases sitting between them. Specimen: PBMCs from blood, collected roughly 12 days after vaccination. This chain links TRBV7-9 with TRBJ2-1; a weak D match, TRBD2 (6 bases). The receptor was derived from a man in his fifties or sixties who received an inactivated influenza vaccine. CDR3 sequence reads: CASSLLTSSYNEQFF. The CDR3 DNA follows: TGTGCCAGCAGCTTATTGACTAGTTCTTACAATGAGCAGTTCTTC.